This T cell receptor (beta chain) came from a study of identical twins. The CDR3 is 16 amino acids. The J segment lost 0 bases and the V segment lost 5 bases, leaving 6 bases of the junction unmatched. Study-level points and caveats: While abundant cord blood beta clonotypes carried fewer insertions, memory repertoires showed no such pattern. The authors noted that invariant MAIT and iNKT cells could partly confound zero-insertion analyses.

A universal primer site was added by template switching, and unique molecular identifiers were carried by the cDNA. TCRdb reprocessed the 5' RACE reads via MiXCR and lists one record per CDR3 protein. The sample shows roughly 250,000 distinct CDR3 sequences, about 7.5% of them seen only once. This clonotype was seen repeatedly, ten times or more. No antigen is known for it. The same data also went into a second study, on yellow fever vaccine responses in identical twins.

The chain recombines TRBV12-3 or TRBV12-4 with TRBJ2-4, with 8 bases identical to TRBD1. The source of this sequence is a woman aged 18 to 35 in good health. Sequenced input: CD8+ T cells sorted from blood. The CDR3 here is CASSPPGGLAKNIQYF. Here the CDR3 DNA reads TGTGCCAGCAGTCCTCCAGGGGGCCTAGCCAAAAACATTCAGTACTTC.